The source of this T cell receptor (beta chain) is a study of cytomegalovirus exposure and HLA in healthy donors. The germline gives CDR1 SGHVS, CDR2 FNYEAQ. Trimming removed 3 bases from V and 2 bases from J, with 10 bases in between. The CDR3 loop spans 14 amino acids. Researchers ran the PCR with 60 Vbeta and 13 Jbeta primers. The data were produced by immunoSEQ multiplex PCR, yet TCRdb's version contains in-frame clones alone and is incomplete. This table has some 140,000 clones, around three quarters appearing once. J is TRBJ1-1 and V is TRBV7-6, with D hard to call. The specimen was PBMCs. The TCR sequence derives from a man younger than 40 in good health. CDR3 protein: CASSLRPLNTEAFF. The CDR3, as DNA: TGTGCCAGCAGCTTGCGTCCTCTTAACACTGAAGCTTTCTTT.